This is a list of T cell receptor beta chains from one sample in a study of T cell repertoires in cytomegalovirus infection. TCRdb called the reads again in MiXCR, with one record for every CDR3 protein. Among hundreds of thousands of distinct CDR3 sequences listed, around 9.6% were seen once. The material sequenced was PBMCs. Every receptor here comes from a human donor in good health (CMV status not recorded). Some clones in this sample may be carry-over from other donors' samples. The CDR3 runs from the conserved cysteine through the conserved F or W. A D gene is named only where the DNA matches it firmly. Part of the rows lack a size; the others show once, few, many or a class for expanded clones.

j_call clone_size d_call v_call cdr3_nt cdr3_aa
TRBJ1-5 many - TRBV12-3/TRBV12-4 TGTGCCAGCATCCCCTGGGCCCAAGCGGGGGGTCAGCCCCAGCATTTT CASIPWAQAGGQPQHF
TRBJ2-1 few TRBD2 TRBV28 TGTGCCAGCAGTTCATTTAGCGGGGGAATCTACAATGAGCAGTTCTTC CASSSFSGGIYNEQFF
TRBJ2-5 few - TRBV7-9 TGTGCCAGCAGCGTCCGACTAGGGATAGGAGAGACCCAGTACTTC CASSVRLGIGETQYF
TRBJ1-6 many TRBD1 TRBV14 TGTGCCAGCAGCCAAAAGGGGGCTTCACCCCTCCACTTT CASSQKGASPLHF
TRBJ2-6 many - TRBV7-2 TGTGCCAGCAGCAAAGCCGGGACGGGTTTCTCTGGGGCCAACGTCCTGACTTTC CASSKAGTGFSGANVLTF
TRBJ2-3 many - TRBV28 TGTGCCAGCAGAAACGGACCGATTACGCAGTATTTT CASRNGPITQYF
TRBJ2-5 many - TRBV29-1 TGCAGCGTTGGAGGCGGGGCCCTCCAAGAGACCCAGTACTTC CSVGGGALQETQYF
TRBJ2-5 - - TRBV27 TGTGCCAGCAGGCCCACCCCGGGCCTGGGAGAGACCCAGTACTTC CASRPTPGLGETQYF
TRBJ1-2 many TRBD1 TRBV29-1 TGCAGCGTAGCCCAGGGGGCGAGCTCCAACTATGGCTACACCTTC CSVAQGASSNYGYTF
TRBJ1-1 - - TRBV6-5 TGTGCCAGCAGTTCCCTCTCGCCTGGGCAGGGCACTGAAGCTTTCTTT CASSSLSPGQGTEAFF
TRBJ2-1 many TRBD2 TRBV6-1 TGTGCCAGCAGTCAAGCCAGCGGGGGGAGCTCCTACAATGAGCAGTTCTTC CASSQASGGSSYNEQFF
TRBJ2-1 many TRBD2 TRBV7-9 TGTGCCAGCAGCTTCGCTAGCGGGAGTTACAATGAGCAGTTCTTC CASSFASGSYNEQFF
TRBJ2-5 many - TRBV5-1 TGCGCCAGCAGCGGTATAGGACAGCCCTCGGTTTACACGGAGACCCAGTACTTC CASSGIGQPSVYTETQYF